The clone carrying this TCR beta chain has only a few counts. Its antigen remains unknown. Using a J-beta primer mix together with a sample-barcoded 5' primer, a second PCR was run for roughly 6 to 12 cycles. TCRdb re-called the 5' RACE reads through MiXCR, storing one row per CDR3 protein. This sample yields approximately 760,000 distinct CDR3 sequences, of which just under 25% are seen a single time; around 9.2% belongs to the top ten. These data are taken from a study of blood T cells in healthy people across ages. General study results and limits: Versus aged donors, long-lived donors had higher diversity and more naive CD4+ cells.

The CDR3 runs to 12 residues. V dropped 6 bases and J dropped 8; count of bases not matched to a gene: 5. The same sample was also studied in work on T cells of mothers and their children. That report adds: Three healthy Caucasian mothers gave samples, and so did their six children.

The chain uses TRBV12-3 or TRBV12-4 and TRBJ1-2; 8 positions match TRBD1. This TCR derives from a boy aged 5 to 17 in good health. The specimen was blood. CDR3 sequence: CASSPDRVGYTF. CDR3 nucleotide sequence: TGTGCCAGCAGCCCGGACAGGGTGGGCTACACCTTC.